The rows below give T cell receptor beta chains drawn from one sample of a study of CD8+CD57+ T cells in acquired aplastic anemia. TCRdb reprocessed the reads with MiXCR, giving one entry per CDR3 protein. Of 300,000 or so distinct CDR3 sequences listed, 45% to 65% were seen once; the top ten hold 1% to 1.5%. The sequencing input was sorted CD4+, CD8+, or CD8+CD57+ T cells (not recorded which) from PBMCs. The receptors here all came from a human donor with aplastic anemia. Both conserved end residues are part of each CDR3. The D gene is left open where the match is weak. Size is stated for part of the rows, as once, few or many counts, or as a class when the clone is expanded.

abundance,j_gene,d_gene,v_gene,CDR3aa,CDR3nt
.,TRBJ1-2,.,TRBV2,CASSEVYYRNYGYTF,TGTGCCAGCAGTGAGGTTTACTACAGGAACTATGGCTACACCTTC
.,TRBJ2-5,.,TRBV20-1,CSARDSAEIQETQYF,TGCAGTGCTAGAGATTCGGCAGAGATTCAAGAGACCCAGTACTTC
.,TRBJ1-1,.,TRBV6-2/TRBV6-3,CASSFDISQNTEAFF,TGTGCCAGCAGTTTCGACATATCGCAGAACACTGAAGCTTTCTTT
many,TRBJ1-1,.,TRBV2,CASSGAGYTEAFF,TGTGCCAGCAGTGGGGCGGGGTACACTGAAGCTTTCTTT
.,TRBJ2-3,.,TRBV20-1,CSARNPATTDTQYF,TGCAGTGCTAGGAACCCCGCCACCACAGATACGCAGTATTTT
.,TRBJ1-1,.,TRBV6-5,CASTSVVGNTEAFF,TGTGCCAGCACGTCGGTGGTTGGGAACACTGAAGCTTTCTTT
.,TRBJ1-5,.,TRBV7-9,CASSLALGPQHF,TGTGCCAGCAGCTTAGCGCTAGGACCCCAGCATTTT
.,TRBJ2-5,.,TRBV7-2,CASSLDLLGETQYF,TGTGCCAGCAGCTTAGATTTACTGGGGGAGACCCAGTACTTC
once,TRBJ2-3,.,TRBV6-1,CASSYGRFRTDTQYF,TGTGCCAGCAGTTACGGGCGGTTTCGCACAGATACGCAGTATTTT
many,TRBJ1-2,TRBD1,TRBV29-1,CSAADRGNGYTF,TGCAGCGCCGCCGACAGGGGGAATGGCTACACCTTC
.,TRBJ1-6,.,TRBV9,CASSVGGAGDSPLHF,TGTGCCAGCAGCGTAGGTGGGGCTGGGGATTCACCCCTCCACTTT
many,TRBJ2-1,.,TRBV4-1,CASSQRFLSSRSSYNEQFF,TGCGCCAGCAGCCAGAGGTTTTTGTCTTCAAGAAGCTCCTACAATGAGCAGTTCTTC
many,TRBJ1-6,.,TRBV5-1,CASSLSGSYNSPLHF,TGCGCCAGCAGCTTGTCAGGGTCCTATAATTCACCCCTCCACTTT
.,TRBJ2-7,.,TRBV9,CASSVEKGGSYEQYF,TGTGCCAGCAGCGTAGAAAAGGGGGGCTCCTACGAGCAGTACTTC
.,TRBJ1-2,.,TRBV2,CASNLQKNYGYTF,TGTGCCAGCAACTTACAGAAGAACTATGGCTACACCTTC
.,TRBJ2-1,.,TRBV7-9,CASSNRQPNEQFF,TGTGCCAGCAGCAACCGACAGCCCAATGAGCAGTTCTTC
few,TRBJ2-7,TRBD1,TRBV7-8,CASSNRQGVTYEQYF,TGTGCCAGCAGCAATCGACAGGGGGTAACCTACGAGCAGTACTTC
.,TRBJ2-5,TRBD2,TRBV7-9,CASSPKRGGPALQETQYF,TGTGCCAGCAGCCCCAAGCGGGGGGGCCCCGCTCTCCAAGAGACCCAGTACTTC
.,TRBJ1-1,TRBD1,TRBV12-3/TRBV12-4,CASERQGTNTEAFF,TGTGCCAGCGAACGACAGGGGACGAACACTGAAGCTTTCTTT
.,TRBJ2-7,.,TRBV24-1,CATSVTGGDEQYF,TGTGCCACCAGTGTAACAGGGGGGGACGAGCAGTACTTC
.,TRBJ1-1,.,TRBV29-1,CSVERRLNTEAFF,TGCAGCGTTGAACGTCGGCTGAACACTGAAGCTTTCTTT
.,TRBJ2-7,.,TRBV29-1,CSVSLAGYEQYF,TGCAGCGTTTCCCTAGCTGGCTACGAGCAGTACTTC
.,TRBJ2-7,.,TRBV7-9,CASSQTMTYEQYF,TGTGCCAGCAGCCAAACTATGACATACGAGCAGTACTTC
.,TRBJ1-6,.,TRBV20-1,CSASANDRGARNSPLHF,TGCAGTGCTAGTGCTAATGATAGGGGGGCGAGGAATTCACCCCTCCACTTT
many,TRBJ1-4,TRBD1,TRBV6-1,CASRRDSLEKLFF,TGTGCCAGCCGGCGGGACAGTCTGGAAAAACTGTTTTTT
many,TRBJ2-3,.,TRBV2,CASSEPSAPDTQYF,TGTGCCAGCAGTGAACCGTCAGCGCCAGATACGCAGTATTTT
.,TRBJ2-3,.,TRBV24-1,CATGEGLTDTQYF,TGTGCCACAGGCGAGGGTTTGACAGATACGCAGTATTTT
few,TRBJ2-1,.,TRBV20-1,CSARALGSSYNEQFF,TGCAGTGCTAGAGCGTTGGGGAGCTCCTACAATGAGCAGTTCTTC
.,TRBJ2-7,.,TRBV7-3,CASSISHDQYF,TGTGCCAGCTCCATTAGCCACGATCAGTACTTC
.,TRBJ1-3,.,TRBV9,CAGSVEHSTGNTIYF,TGTGCCGGCAGCGTAGAGCACAGTACTGGAAACACCATATATTTT
.,TRBJ2-7,.,TRBV12-5,CASGRDSYEQYF,TGTGCTAGTGGGCGGGACTCCTACGAGCAGTACTTC
.,TRBJ1-5,TRBD1,TRBV7-9,CASTRNQQGRQPQHF,TGTGCCAGCACCCGAAACCAACAGGGGAGACAGCCCCAGCATTTT
.,TRBJ2-5,TRBD2,TRBV19,CASGTLAGGYQETQYF,TGTGCCAGTGGAACACTAGCGGGGGGGTACCAAGAGACCCAGTACTTC
many,TRBJ1-2,.,TRBV12-3/TRBV12-4,CASSFGSSYGYTF,TGTGCCAGCAGCTTCGGGAGTTCCTATGGCTACACCTTC
.,TRBJ2-5,TRBD2,TRBV24-1,CATSDPTGTSGVETQYF,TGTGCCACCAGTGACCCCACCGGGACTAGCGGGGTAGAGACCCAGTACTTC
few,TRBJ1-1,.,TRBV10-3,CAISDVRLNTEAFF,TGTGCCATCAGTGATGTCAGGCTGAACACTGAAGCTTTCTTT
.,TRBJ2-1,TRBD2,TRBV14,CASSQDRLAGGIYNEQFF,TGTGCCAGCAGCCAAGATCGACTAGCGGGAGGCATCTACAATGAGCAGTTCTTC
few,TRBJ2-1,TRBD2,TRBV7-6,CASSLGAGGQVEQFF,TGTGCCAGCAGCTTAGGAGCGGGGGGGCAGGTTGAGCAGTTCTTC
.,TRBJ2-3,TRBD2,TRBV7-9,CASSLRGGTSVPTDTQYF,TGTGCCAGCAGCTTAAGGGGAGGGACTAGCGTACCCACAGATACGCAGTATTTT
.,TRBJ1-2,.,TRBV29-1,CSLGDELPNYGYTF,TGCAGCTTGGGCGACGAGCTACCTAACTATGGCTACACCTTC
.,TRBJ2-1,TRBD1,TRBV9,CASSIRARGNYNEQFF,TGTGCCAGCAGCATCCGGGCCAGGGGGAACTACAATGAGCAGTTCTTC
.,TRBJ2-3,.,TRBV4-3,CASSQEGSSTDTQYF,TGCGCCAGCAGCCAAGAAGGGTCCAGCACAGATACGCAGTATTTT
many,TRBJ1-2,TRBD1,TRBV5-6,CASSLEGARGYTF,TGTGCCAGCAGCTTGGAGGGGGCCCGGGGCTACACCTTC
.,TRBJ1-6,.,TRBV12-3/TRBV12-4,CASSFGQSTTSPLHF,TGTGCCAGCAGTTTCGGACAGAGCACTACCTCACCCCTCCACTTT
.,TRBJ2-6,TRBD1,TRBV3-1,CASSQVWQGASGANVLTF,TGTGCCAGCAGCCAAGTATGGCAGGGGGCAAGTGGGGCCAACGTCCTGACTTTC